The 14 T cell receptor beta chains below were found in one sample sequenced in a study of beta chain features in type 1 diabetes (dated by TCRdb to the late 2010s). The library was built by means of the immunoSEQ multiplex PCR assay. The entire amount of isolated RNA was reverse transcribed using the High Capacity cDNA Reverse Transcription Kit, so the sequenced TCRB transcripts were expressed ones. TCRdb holds this immuneACCESS table with in-frame rearrangements only. Some clones are missing; in checked studies, unresolved V genes explain under half, and the rest has no known cause. Counted in this sample were about 9,400 clones; 78% of them appeared once. The top ten hold approximately 1.5% of the sample. The sample was Tregs from blood. Reading the label with the study, this specimen's cell subset or site is: regulatory CD4+ T cells. Every receptor here comes from a woman younger than 35 in good health.

Turning to this clone: Its ends do not fully match the called genes, so a read error is possible. Other nucleotide sequences from this sample produce the same CDR3. The J gene is TRBJ2-7, the V gene TRBV6-1; the match to TRBD1 covers 7 bases. Germline CDR1 MNHNS, CDR2 SASEGT. CDR3 length equals 13 residues. CDR3 nucleotide sequence: TGCGCCAGCAATCCCCCGGACAGGACTGAGCAGTACTTC. As protein: CASNPPDRTEQYF.

The chain employs TRBV30 and TRBJ2-3, with a weak D call TRBD2 (5 bases). This CDR3 has 15 residues. Between the trimmed V and J ends, which lost 0 bases and 4 bases, there was a span of 14 bases. Germline values: CDR1 GTSNPN, CDR2 SVGIG (reference sequence). The CDR3, as DNA: TGTGCCTGGAGTGTACTAAGGAGGATCGCAGATACGCAGTATTTT. Translated: CAWSVLRRIADTQYF.

The chain couples TRBV30 to TRBJ1-5, with a possible D match to TRBD1 (6 bases). CDR1 is GTSNPN and CDR2 is SVGIG in the germline V gene (reference sequence). The CDR3 covers 15 residues. V was cut by 0 bases and J by 2 bases, with 11 bases left in between. In nucleotides, the CDR3 is TGTGCCTGGAGTGTACGGGCAGGGGGCAATCAGCCCCAGCATTTT. This encodes CAWSVRAGGNQPQHF.

The V and J genes are TRBV27 and TRBJ1-2, with D possibly TRBD1 on 6 matching bases. The CDR3 loop spans 13 amino acids. CDR1 and CDR2 from the germline V gene are MNHEY and SMNVEV (reference sequence). V gave up 2 bases and J gave up 14 bases, with 18 bases separating them. The CDR3 reads CASSLGDTQYHTF. The CDR3 nucleotides read TGTGCCAGCAGTTTAGGGGACACCCAGTATCATACCTTC.

J is TRBJ2-5 and V is TRBV11-2; 8 positions agree with TRBD2. V lost 5 bases and J lost 2; bases outside the gene matches: 13. The CDR3 sequence is 17 residues long. CDR1 SGHAT and CDR2 FQNNGV come from the germline V gene. The CDR3: CASSPGDRLALQETQYF. CDR3 coding DNA: TGTGCCAGCAGCCCGGGGGATAGACTAGCGCTACAAGAGACCCAGTACTTC. Full variable domain (missing parts from reference TRBV11-2 and TRBJ2-5): EAGVAQSPRYKIIEKRQSVAFWCNPISGHATLYWYQQILGQGPKLLIQFQNNGVVDDSQLPKDRFSAERLKGVDSTLKIQPAKLEDSAVYLCASSPGDRLALQETQYFGPGTRLLVL.

The chain has TRBV30 and TRBJ2-7, with D maybe TRBD2 (6 bases). The germline CDR1 and CDR2 sequences are GTSNPN and SVGIG (reference sequence). CDR3 length: 12 residues. Trimming shortened V by 4 bases and J by 4 bases, and 11 bases separated the two germline ends. The CDR3, as DNA: TGTGCCTGGAAAAAGGGGAGGTACGAGCAGTACTTC. Translation gives CAWKKGRYEQYF. Together with reference TRBV30 and TRBJ2-7, the CDR3 gives the full variable domain: SQTIHQWPATLVQPVGSPLSLECTVEGTSNPNLYWYRQAAGRGLQLLFYSVGIGQISSEVPQNLSASRPQDRQFILSSKKLLLSDSGFYLCAWKKGRYEQYFGPGTRLTVT.

The V and J genes are TRBV5-1 and TRBJ2-3, with D uncertain. The germline V gene has CDR1 SGHRS and CDR2 YFSETQ. The CDR3 totals 13 residues. Trimming shortened V by 2 bases and J by 5 bases, and 9 bases separated the two germline ends. For the CDR3, the DNA is TGCGCCAGCAGCTTCCTAGGAGTAGATACGCAGTATTTT. Translating gives CASSFLGVDTQYF.

This rearrangement joins TRBV19 to TRBJ2-7; 9 bases are a match to TRBD1. The CDR3 covers 12 residues. V lost 7 bases, J lost 6 bases, and 4 bases stayed unmatched. The germline CDR1 and CDR2 sequences are LNHDA and SQIVND (reference sequence). CDR3 residues: CASNRGLGEQYF. CDR3 DNA: TGTGCCAGTAACAGGGGGCTCGGCGAGCAGTACTTC.

The rearrangement links TRBV7-3 to TRBJ1-1, with 8 bases lining up with TRBD1. The CDR3 totals 18 residues. CDR1 is SGHTA and CDR2 is FQGTGA in the germline V gene. The junction had 15 bases not matched to a gene; V was cut back by 2 bases and J by 4 bases. Here the CDR3 DNA reads TGTGCCAGCAGCTTATCTCCATTACGCGGACAGGGCGGCACTGAAGCTTTCTTT. It is translated as CASSLSPLRGQGGTEAFF.

V gene TRBV5-1 combines with J gene TRBJ2-1; perhaps TRBD2 as D (7 bases). Trimming stripped 4 bases from V and 4 bases from J, with 18 bases between. Germline V gives CDR1 SGHRS, CDR2 YFSETQ. The length of the CDR3 is 16 residues. CDR3 DNA sequence: TGCGCCAGCAGCCCTCTTTGGGGGGGCGAATACAATGAGCAGTTCTTC. It translates to CASSPLWGGEYNEQFF.

The chain joins TRBV10-3 to TRBJ1-2; 7 positions agree with TRBD1. The V and J ends lost 6 bases and 8 bases, in that order; junction bases with no gene match: 9. This CDR3 region has 13 residues. The V gene's germline CDR1 is ENHRY and CDR2 SYGVKD. The chain's CDR3 is CAIRRQGSVGYTF. The CDR3 DNA is TGTGCCATCAGACGACAGGGCTCGGTAGGCTACACCTTC.

The chain combines TRBV2 with TRBJ2-1, with 8 bases aligning to TRBD2. CDR1 is SNHLY and CDR2 is FYNNEI in the germline V gene. The J segment lost 5 bases and the V segment lost 7 bases, leaving 4 bases of the junction unmatched. This CDR3 is built from 13 residues. The CDR3 here is CASMSGGHNEQFF. CDR3 in DNA: TGTGCCAGCATGTCGGGAGGGCACAATGAGCAGTTCTTC.

The rearrangement joins TRBV4-2 to TRBJ2-1, with 8 bases aligning to TRBD2. The CDR3 is 16 residues long. Losses at the gene ends were 4 bases for V and 1 base for J; bases not matched to a gene: 6. Germline CDR1 LGHNA, CDR2 YNFKEQ. DNA for the CDR3: TGTGCCAGCAGCCGTAGCGGGACCCGGTCCTACAATGAGCAGTTCTTC. Protein sequence: CASSRSGTRSYNEQFF.

The rearrangement links TRBV5-1 to TRBJ2-1; 13 bases line up with TRBD2. After removal of 4 bases from V and 4 bases from J, the junction contained 5 bases not matched to a gene. Germline CDR1 and CDR2: SGHRS and YFSETQ. This CDR3 comprises 16 residues. The CDR3 coding sequence is TGCGCCAGCAGCGGAGGGACTAGCGGGATATACAATGAGCAGTTCTTC. Encoded protein: CASSGGTSGIYNEQFF.